This paragraph covers one T cell receptor (beta chain) sequence. The antigen is unknown. V was clipped by 5 bases and J by 7 bases, with 18 bases between them. CDR1 SQVTM and CDR2 ANQGSEA come from the germline V gene. This CDR3 contains 14 residues. Here immunoSEQ multiplex PCR was the method, and the copy in TCRdb shows in-frame clones only, minus some. The repertoire holds some 130,000 clones, with under 95% as singletons. This specimen belongs to a study of T cell responses to AZD1222 COVID-19 vaccine. Study details: Doses given second, at about 4 or about 12 weeks, were pooled. Regarding the study as a whole: The study found vaccine-associated CD4 TCRs spanning spike, dominant at 160-218 and 743-854.

This chain connects TRBV29-1 to TRBJ1-3; no clear D. This clonotype originated in an adult in good health. This specimen consisted of peripheral blood, obtained on day 0 of AZD1222 vaccination. The CDR3 loop is CSVRVPADGNTIYF. The CDR3 DNA sequence: TGCAGCGTTAGGGTCCCGGCCGATGGGAACACCATATATTTT.